Detailed here is one T cell receptor beta chain. Antigen unknown. After removal of 6 bases from V and 6 bases from J, the junction contained 8 bases not matched to a gene. Germline V gives CDR1 MNHNY, CDR2 SVGAGI (reference sequence). The CDR3 consists of 14 residues. Amplification used 60 Vbeta primers and 13 Jbeta primers. The assay was immunoSEQ multiplex PCR, and TCRdb's table has in-frame clones only and misses some. In the table there are 140,000 to 150,000 clones, 80% of which are singletons. The data derive from a study of cytomegalovirus exposure and HLA in healthy donors. Study-wide points: Serostatus for CMV was the only available immune exposure information. Cytomegalovirus status was reportedly diagnosed by the classifier with high specificity and sensitivity. Later, TCR association rates were found to vary by HLA locus, highest for DRB1 and lowest for HLA-C.

The material sequenced was PBMCs. The genes are TRBV6-6 and TRBJ1-5; TRBD1 matches at 7 bases. This sequence originates from a middle-aged man in good health and CMV-seronegative. The CDR3 sequence: CASSDRVSGQPQHF. CDR3 nucleotides: TGTGCCAGCAGCGACAGGGTCTCCGGTCAGCCCCAGCATTTT.